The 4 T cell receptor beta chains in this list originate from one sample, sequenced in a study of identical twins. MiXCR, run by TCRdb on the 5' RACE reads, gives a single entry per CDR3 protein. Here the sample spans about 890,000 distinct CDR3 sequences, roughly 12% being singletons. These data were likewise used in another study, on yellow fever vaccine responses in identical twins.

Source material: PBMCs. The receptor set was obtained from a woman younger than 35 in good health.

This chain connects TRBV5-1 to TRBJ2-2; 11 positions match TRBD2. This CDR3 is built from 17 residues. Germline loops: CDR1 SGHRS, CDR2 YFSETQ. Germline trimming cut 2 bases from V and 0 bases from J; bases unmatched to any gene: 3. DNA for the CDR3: TGCGCCAGCAGCTTCATAGCGGGAGGGACGAACACCGGGGAGCTGTTTTTT. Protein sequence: CASSFIAGGTNTGELFF.

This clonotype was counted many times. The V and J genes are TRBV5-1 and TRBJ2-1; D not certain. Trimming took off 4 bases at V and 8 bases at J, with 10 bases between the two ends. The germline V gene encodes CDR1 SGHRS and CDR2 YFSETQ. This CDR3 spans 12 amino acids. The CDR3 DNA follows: TGCGCCAGCAGCCGTGGGGTAGATGAGCAGTTCTTC. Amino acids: CASSRGVDEQFF.

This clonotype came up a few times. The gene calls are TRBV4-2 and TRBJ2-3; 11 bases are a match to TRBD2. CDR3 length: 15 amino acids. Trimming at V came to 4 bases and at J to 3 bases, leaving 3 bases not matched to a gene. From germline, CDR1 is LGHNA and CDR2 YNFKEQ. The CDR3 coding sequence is TGTGCCAGCAGCCGTAGCGGGGGGGCGACAGATACGCAGTATTTT. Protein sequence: CASSRSGGATDTQYF.

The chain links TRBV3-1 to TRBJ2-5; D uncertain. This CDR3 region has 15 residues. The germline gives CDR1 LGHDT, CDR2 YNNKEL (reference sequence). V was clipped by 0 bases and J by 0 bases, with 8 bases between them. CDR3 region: CASSQDLRNQETQYF. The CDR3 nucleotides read TGTGCCAGCAGCCAAGATCTGCGGAACCAAGAGACCCAGTACTTC.